The 3 T cell receptor beta chains below come from one sample, sequenced in a study of shared clonotypes between healthy human individuals. The repertoire was sequenced with immunoSEQ multiplex PCR; TCRdb's copy has only in-frame clones and lacks some. The sample yields about a million clones, around 74% seen once. The sequenced material came from memory CD4+ T cells sorted from blood. Regarding subset: CD45RA-negative fraction. These receptors all come from a man between 18 and 35 years old in good health.

This clone has only one observation. The same CDR3 arises from other DNA sequences in this sample as well. The V and J genes are TRBV29-1 and TRBJ1-5; the match to TRBD1 covers 8 bases. In germline, CDR1 is SQVTM, CDR2 ANQGSEA. With V trimmed by 4 bases and J by 7 bases, 6 bases remained unmatched. The CDR3 extends over 13 amino acids. The CDR3 reads CSVVDRGGQPQHF. DNA of the CDR3: TGCAGCGTTGTAGACAGGGGAGGACAGCCCCAGCATTTT.

The chain uses TRBV4-1 and TRBJ2-4, with D perhaps assigned TRBD1 or TRBD2 (5 bases each). Germline CDR1 and CDR2: MGHRA and YSYEKL. CDR3 length equals 19 residues. Trimming removed 4 bases from V and 0 bases from J, with 22 bases in between. The CDR3 region has the DNA TGCGCCAGCAGCCGAGCCGACTGGGACGCCTCTATAGCCAAAAACATTCAGTACTTC. This sequence encodes CASSRADWDASIAKNIQYF.

V is TRBV6-5 and J is TRBJ1-2, with D possibly being TRBD1 (5 bases). This CDR3 is 12 amino acids long. Germline CDR1 reads MNHEY; CDR2 reads SVGAGI. Trimming cost V 5 bases and J 7 bases, with 11 bases left between them. Here the CDR3 DNA reads TGTGCCAGCAGTCAGGGTGGCGGTGGCTACACCTTC. It yields the protein CASSQGGGGYTF.